This record covers a single T cell receptor (beta chain). The data stem from a study of blood T cell repertoires in COVID-19. Losses at the gene ends were 4 bases for V and 4 bases for J; bases not matched to a gene: 10. The CDR3 is 16 residues long. The germline V gene encodes CDR1 SGHDN and CDR2 FVKESK. Method: immunoSEQ multiplex PCR; TCRdb's copy keeps in-frame clones and lacks some. The repertoire holds over 200,000 clones, with 70% to 90% as singletons. The V and J genes are TRBV14 and TRBJ1-3; 7 nucleotides match TRBD1. Sequencing was done on a sample of peripheral blood. The receptor was derived from a man in his thirties or forties with COVID-19, enrolled during active disease. The CDR3 spells CASSPNRGIVGNTIYF. In nucleotides, the CDR3 is TGTGCCAGCAGCCCAAACAGGGGAATCGTCGGAAACACCATATATTTT.